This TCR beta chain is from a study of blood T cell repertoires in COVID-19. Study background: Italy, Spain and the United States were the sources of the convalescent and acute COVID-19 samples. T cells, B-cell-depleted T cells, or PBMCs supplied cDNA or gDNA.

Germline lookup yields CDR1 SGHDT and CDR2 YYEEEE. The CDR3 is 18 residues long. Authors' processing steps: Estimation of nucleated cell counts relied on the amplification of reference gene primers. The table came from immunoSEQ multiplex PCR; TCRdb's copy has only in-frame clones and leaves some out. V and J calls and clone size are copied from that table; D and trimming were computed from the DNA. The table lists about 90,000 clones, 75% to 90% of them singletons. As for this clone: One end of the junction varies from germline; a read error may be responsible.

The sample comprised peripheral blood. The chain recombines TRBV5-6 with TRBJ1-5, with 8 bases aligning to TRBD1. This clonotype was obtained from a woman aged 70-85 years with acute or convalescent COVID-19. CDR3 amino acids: CASTLELRGQASNQPQHF. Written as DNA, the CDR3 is TGTGCCAGCACCTTGGAACTTAGGGGACAGGCGAGCAATCAGCCCCAGCATTTT.